The clone carrying this TCR beta chain was seen just once. V lost 4 bases to trimming and J lost 5 bases, with 8 bases between them. The germline gives CDR1 SNHLY, CDR2 FYNNEI. The CDR3 runs to 12 residues. This entry is derived from a study of cytomegalovirus exposure and HLA in healthy donors. 60 Vbeta and 13 Jbeta primers were used in PCR. This table comes from immunoSEQ multiplex PCR, and its TCRdb copy is limited to in-frame clones, with some not included. The sample holds under 200,000 clones, 75% to 80% seen once. The sequence was obtained from a woman aged 40 to 50 in good health and CMV-seropositive. V is TRBV2 and J is TRBJ2-5; maybe TRBD2 (6 bases). The sequenced sample consisted of PBMCs. For the CDR3, the DNA is TGTGCCAGCAGTGCGGGGGTGGAGACCCAGTACTTC. It encodes CASSAGVETQYF.